The following is a TCR beta chain sequence with its context. The repertoire was sequenced with immunoSEQ multiplex PCR; TCRdb's copy has only in-frame clones and lacks some. The table shows about 270,000 clones, with roughly nine tenths occurring only once. V shed 0 bases and J shed 2 bases, with 14 bases lying between them. This CDR3 contains 16 residues. The germline gives CDR1 LGHNA, CDR2 YNFKEQ. Seattle participants joined during active infection and were tracked over time. This sample is part of a study of blood T cell repertoires in COVID-19. The overall study: Some COVID-19 samples were acute and others convalescent; all came from the United States, Italy and Spain.

The sample was peripheral blood. The chain combines TRBV4-2 with TRBJ2-7, with D perhaps TRBD1 (6 bases). The receptor's source is a young woman with COVID-19, enrolled during active disease. The CDR3 sequence: CASSQDLQGPPYEQYF. The DNA of the CDR3 is TGTGCCAGCAGCCAAGATCTTCAGGGGCCCCCCTACGAGCAGTACTTC.